This TCR beta chain derives from a study of shared clonotypes between healthy human individuals. Terminally differentiated effector memory CD45RA+ cells were excluded by CCR7 positive selection of CD45RO-negative cells. The CDR3 sequence is 13 residues long. Between the trimmed V and J ends, which lost 3 bases and 9 bases, there was a span of 12 bases. Germline V CDR1 and CDR2: LNHDA, SQIVND (reference sequence). Here immunoSEQ multiplex PCR was the method, and the copy in TCRdb shows in-frame clones only, minus some. The repertoire holds about 2.1 million clones, with roughly 93% as singletons. Material for sequencing was naive CD8+ T cells from PBMCs. The receptor comes from a man between 18 and 35 years old in good health. Some clones in this sample may be carry-over from other donors' samples. This chain joins TRBV19 and TRBJ2-1; D is unresolved. CDR3 coding DNA: TGTGCCAGTAGTATTGAGGTAGTTCGTGAGCAGTTCTTC. Amino acid sequence: CASSIEVVREQFF.